This TCR beta chain was obtained from a study of spatial heterogeneity in lung cancer. Overall study: Each time, sequencing found more beta-chain sequences than alpha-chain sequences. Study findings and constraints: Intratumoral expanded alpha and beta TCR counts were found to track tumor mutation counts.

Only a few counts were recorded for this clonotype. Its antigen is undetermined. This beta chain is an unintended read in a library built for alpha chains; its size means little. The CDR3 is made up of 15 amino acids. The trim removed 8 bases at V and 5 bases at J, leaving 9 bases unmatched. Germline values: CDR1 SEHNR, CDR2 FQNEAQ (reference sequence). Each TCR cDNA molecule carried a unique molecular identifier. TCRdb redid the calling of the 5' RACE reads with MiXCR, one entry per CDR3 protein. Of 13,000 or so distinct CDR3 sequences listed, over 4.5% are singletons. Stated time point: sample taken at primary tumor resection. Extraction of whole RNA from tumor, nontumor lung or frozen PBMC preceded unsorted sequencing.

The chain joins TRBV7-9 to TRBJ1-5, with 10 bases matching TRBD1. Sequenced here: lung tumor tissue, sampled at surgery. This clonotype originated in a male donor with early-stage non-small cell lung cancer. The DNA for the CDR3 is TGTGCCAGCGGGGGAAGGGGGACAGGGGATCAGCCCCAGCATTTT. Amino acid sequence: CASGGRGTGDQPQHF.